Presented here are 7 T cell receptor beta chains from one specimen sequenced in a study of T cells in Graves' hyperthyroidism and ophthalmopathy. The source material, RNA transcripts, was used to amplify TCR beta CDR3 regions. The HTBI set primed first-round TCR CDR3 RT-PCR. TCRdb itself ran the multiplex PCR reads through MiXCR, one entry per CDR3 protein. The sample holds some 570,000 distinct CDR3 sequences, 13% to 15% seen once. What was sequenced was blood. These receptors were obtained from a woman between 18 and 30 years old with Graves' ophthalmopathy.

This clonotype came up a few times. The chain has TRBV4-1 and TRBJ2-3; 9 bases are a match to TRBD2. This CDR3 has 18 residues. Per the germline V gene, CDR1 is MGHRA and CDR2 is YSYEKL. V gave up 1 base and J gave up 4 bases; unmatched junction bases: 12. CDR3 coding DNA: TGCGCCAGCAGCCAAGGTTTACCGGGACTAGCAGTTTCAGATACGCAGTATTTT. Its translation is CASSQGLPGLAVSDTQYF.

This clonotype was detected ten times or more. The chain combines TRBV7-9 with TRBJ2-7; 11 bases fit TRBD1. This CDR3 is 14 amino acids long. The V gene end was trimmed by 5 bases and the J gene end by 5 bases; junction bases not matched to a gene: 5. Germline CDR1 is SEHNR and CDR2 is FQNEAQ (reference sequence). The DNA for the CDR3 is TGTGCCAGCAGCCCGGGACAGGGGGGAGACGAGCAGTACTTC. Amino acids: CASSPGQGGDEQYF.

At least ten counts were recorded for this clonotype. This rearrangement joins TRBV7-2 to TRBJ1-5; D uncertain. This CDR3 has 14 amino acids. Germline loops: CDR1 SGHTA, CDR2 FQGNSA. V dropped 1 base and J dropped 5 bases, with 9 bases sitting between them. Written as DNA, the CDR3 is TGTGCCAGCAGCTTAGGAGGGTACGATCAGCCCCAGCATTTT. Encoded protein: CASSLGGYDQPQHF.

The chain employs TRBV7-8 and TRBJ1-2, with D hard to call. The CDR3 totals 14 residues. The germline gives CDR1 SGHVS, CDR2 FQNEAQ. The V end lost 0 bases, the J end lost 0 bases, and 5 bases lay between the germline ends. CDR3 coding DNA: TGTGCCAGCAGCTTAGCGCTGGCTAACTATGGCTACACCTTC. Its translation: CASSLALANYGYTF. The full variable domain, completed using reference TRBV7-8 and TRBJ1-2, is GAGVSQSPRYKVAKRGQDVALRCDPISGHVSLFWYQQALGQGPEFLTYFQNEAQLDKSGLPSDRFFAERPEGSVSTLKIQRTQQEDSAVYLCASSLALANYGYTFGSGTRLTVV.

Only a few counts were recorded for this clonotype. The chain employs TRBV5-6 and TRBJ1-3, with a weak D call TRBD1 (5 bases). With 7 bases removed from V and 0 bases from J, the gap between germline ends came to 8 bases. The CDR3 is 13 residues long. Germline V lookup: CDR1 SGHDT, CDR2 YYEEEE. CDR3 sequence reads: CASGDSSGNTIYF. The CDR3, as DNA: TGTGCCAGCGGCGACAGCTCTGGAAACACCATATATTTT.

This clonotype was observed a handful of times. The gene calls are TRBV6-2 or TRBV6-3 and TRBJ2-7, with TRBD2 matching 11 bases. V was clipped by 6 bases and J by 4 bases; unmatched bases: 5. CDR3 length: 14 residues. Per germline, CDR1 MNHEY and CDR2 SVGEGT. The CDR3 DNA is TGTGCCAGCAGACAACTAGCGGGAGTATACGAGCAGTACTTC. Translated, it gives CASRQLAGVYEQYF.

The chain recombines TRBV29-1 with TRBJ1-5; no reliable D call. Germline V gene data show CDR1 as SQVTM and CDR2 as ANQGSEA. V lost 0 bases, J lost 9 bases, and 9 bases lay in between. This CDR3 is built from 12 residues. CDR3 nucleotide sequence: TGCAGCGTTGAAGATCCCGGGTTGCCCCAGCATTTT. Translated: CSVEDPGLPQHF.